This T cell receptor beta chain stems from a study of shared clonotypes between healthy human individuals. As processed by the authors: As immunoSEQ supplied junction-only sequences (without quality scores), filtering differed. Some clones are missing from TCRdb's copy, which holds only in-frame ones; the method was immunoSEQ multiplex PCR. The V and J calls and clone size were taken over from that table, and D and trimming were inferred from the DNA. The sample lists some 2,500,000 clones; about 90% were seen once. V was pared by 4 bases and J by 5 bases, with 15 bases between. This CDR3 is 16 amino acids long. Germline V gene lookup returns CDR1 SEHNR and CDR2 FQNEAQ (reference sequence). This clone was picked up one time.

Specimen: naive CD4+ T cells from PBMCs. Subset in this sample: CD45RA+ positively selected. This clonotype was sampled from a young man in good health. Some clones in this sample may be carry-over from other donors' samples. The rearrangement uses TRBV7-9 and TRBJ1-6, with no clear D. In DNA, the CDR3 is TGTGCCAGCAGCTCGAGTAGGGCGGAGGATAATTCACCCCTCCACTTT. Its protein product is CASSSSRAEDNSPLHF.